The 17 T cell receptor beta chains given below trace back to one sample, sequenced in a study of shared clonotypes between healthy human individuals. CD8 cells classed as naive were CD45RO-negative and positively selected for CCR7, excluding terminally differentiated effector memory CD45RA+ cells. Some clones are missing from TCRdb's copy, which holds only in-frame ones; the method was immunoSEQ multiplex PCR. The sample contains 600,000 or so clones, 95% to 98% of which appear only once. The sample comprised naive CD8+ T cells sorted from blood. The receptor source for this set is a man aged 25-45 years in good health.

This rearrangement joins TRBV5-4 to TRBJ1-2; weak D call: TRBD1 (5 bases). The CDR3 has 14 amino acids. Germline values: CDR1 SGHNT, CDR2 YYREEE (reference sequence). With 3 bases removed from V and 1 base from J, the gap between germline ends came to 10 bases. CDR3 residues: CASSWGGFNYGYTF. The CDR3 bases are TGTGCCAGCAGCTGGGGGGGTTTTAACTATGGCTACACCTTC.

The CDR3 region is CASSTWGRQGVTGELFF. In nucleotides, the CDR3 is TGTGCCAGCAGCACCTGGGGAAGACAGGGGGTTACCGGGGAGCTGTTTTTT. This chain uses TRBV13 with TRBJ2-2; 9 nucleotides line up with TRBD1. Germline CDR1 reads PRHDT; CDR2 reads FYEKMQ (reference sequence). The length of the CDR3 is 17 residues. Trimming cost V 5 bases and J 5 bases; bases outside gene matches: 12.

On this clone itself: The sample has other DNA sequences that encode this CDR3 too. The chain has TRBV9 and TRBJ2-1; D may be TRBD2 (6 bases). V was shortened by 7 bases and J by 10 bases, with 12 bases between the two germline ends. The CDR3 contains 11 residues. Germline V gene lookup returns CDR1 SGDLS and CDR2 YYNGEE. As DNA, the CDR3 is TGTGCCAGCGGAGGGCGTAGGGAGCAGTTCTTC. It yields the protein CASGGRREQFF. Supplemented by reference TRBV9 and TRBJ2-1, the full variable domain reads DSGVTQTPKHLITATGQRVTLRCSPRSGDLSVYWYQQSLDQGLQFLIQYYNGEERAKGNILERFSAQQFPDLHSELNLSSLELGDSALYFCASGGRREQFFGPGTRLTVL.

The chain has TRBV27 and TRBJ1-1; maybe TRBD1 (5 bases). Germline lookup yields CDR1 MNHEY and CDR2 SMNVEV (reference sequence). Trimming took off 5 bases at V and 1 base at J, with 11 bases between the two ends. The CDR3 runs to 14 residues. CDR3 sequence reads: CASSHKGQNTEAFF. Written as DNA, the CDR3 is TGTGCCAGCAGTCACAAAGGACAGAACACTGAAGCTTTCTTT.

V gene TRBV5-8 combines with J gene TRBJ2-1, with 7 bases identical to TRBD2. V trimming: 5 bases; J trimming: 4 bases; junction bases outside the gene matches: 6. The CDR3 length is 14 residues. Germline CDR1 reads SGHTS; CDR2 reads YDEGEE. CDR3 sequence: CASSFRTRYNEQFF. The CDR3 coding sequence is TGTGCCAGCAGTTTCCGGACTAGATACAATGAGCAGTTCTTC. Drawing the rest from reference TRBV5-8 and TRBJ2-1, the complete variable domain is EAGVTQSPTHLIKTRGQQATLRCSPISGHTSVYWYQQALGLGLQFLLWYDEGEERNRGNFPPRFSGRQFPNYSSELNVNALELEDSALYLCASSFRTRYNEQFFGPGTRLTVL.

This sequence joins TRBV9 and TRBJ2-5; D remains ambiguous. V gave up 3 bases and J gave up 2 bases, with 5 bases separating them. The CDR3 covers 12 residues. The germline gives CDR1 SGDLS, CDR2 YYNGEE. The CDR3 bases are TGTGCCAGCAGCGGAAAACAAGAGACCCAGTACTTC. This translates into CASSGKQETQYF.

V usage is TRBV7-2 and J usage is TRBJ2-7; no clear D. Trimming removed 1 base at V and 3 bases at J, with 10 bases between. Germline CDR1 and CDR2: SGHTA and FQGNSA. This CDR3 comprises 14 residues. The CDR3 DNA follows: TGTGCCAGCAGCTTAGTCAGTGGTCGCTACGAGCAGTACTTC. It is translated as CASSLVSGRYEQYF.

This clone was detected only once. V is TRBV27 and J is TRBJ2-3; 15 bases fit TRBD2. V shed 4 bases and J 4 bases; nucleotides not matched to a gene: 3. Germline V gives CDR1 MNHEY, CDR2 SMNVEV (reference sequence). The CDR3 is 16 residues long. The CDR3 nucleotides are TGTGCCAGCAGTTCGCGGACTAGCGGGAGGGCAGATACGCAGTATTTT. Translation gives CASSSRTSGRADTQYF.

Only one count was recorded for this clone. The genes are TRBV27 and TRBJ2-3; unclear D gene. The CDR3 extends over 16 amino acids. Germline loops: CDR1 MNHEY, CDR2 SMNVEV (reference sequence). V shed 2 bases and J shed 2 bases, with 14 bases lying between them. The CDR3 spells CASSLLAALNTDTQYF. As DNA, the CDR3 is TGTGCCAGCAGTTTACTCGCGGCCCTTAACACAGATACGCAGTATTTT.

This clone was found once. The chain couples TRBV19 to TRBJ2-3, with 9 bases matching TRBD2. Germline-derived CDR1 and CDR2 are LNHDA and SQIVND (reference sequence). J gave up 4 bases and V 5 bases, and 13 bases lay outside the gene matches. CDR3 length equals 17 residues. In nucleotides, the CDR3 is TGTGCCAGTAGTTCGGTTTTATGGCTAGCGGGATCAGATACGCAGTATTTT. It is translated as CASSSVLWLAGSDTQYF.

The chain couples TRBV7-9 to TRBJ2-1, with TRBD1 matching 7 bases. The CDR3 length is 16 residues. CDR1 is SEHNR and CDR2 is FQNEAQ in the germline V gene (reference sequence). V was pared by 7 bases and J by 5 bases, with 14 bases of the junction left unmatched. This CDR3 is CASTHPGTVIDNEQFF. The CDR3 DNA reads TGTGCCAGCACCCATCCCGGGACAGTAATCGACAATGAGCAGTTCTTC. The full variable domain, completed using reference TRBV7-9 and TRBJ2-1, is DTGVSQNPRHKITKRGQNVTFRCDPISEHNRLYWYRQTLGQGPEFLTYFQNEAQLEKSRLLSDRFSAERPKGSFSTLEIQRTEQGDSAMYLCASTHPGTVIDNEQFFGPGTRLTVL.

CDR3 sequence reads: CASSLLNPGSEQYF. CDR3 nucleotides: TGTGCCAGCAGCTTATTAAACCCAGGGTCCGAGCAGTACTTC. The V and J genes are TRBV7-9 and TRBJ2-7; tentatively, D is TRBD1 (5 bases). CDR3 length: 14 amino acids. The V gene's germline CDR1 is SEHNR and CDR2 FQNEAQ (reference sequence). Between the trimmed V and J ends, which lost 2 bases and 6 bases, there was a span of 14 bases. The variable domain in full, with the rest retrieved from reference TRBV7-9 and TRBJ2-7, is DTGVSQNPRHKITKRGQNVTFRCDPISEHNRLYWYRQTLGQGPEFLTYFQNEAQLEKSRLLSDRFSAERPKGSFSTLEIQRTEQGDSAMYLCASSLLNPGSEQYFGPGTRLTVT.

This chain links TRBV27 with TRBJ1-5; 10 bases are a match to TRBD1. The CDR3 contains 15 residues. V was clipped by 4 bases and J by 4 bases; unmatched bases: 4. Germline V lookup: CDR1 MNHEY, CDR2 SMNVEV (reference sequence). DNA for the CDR3: TGTGCCAGCAGTTCGGGACAGGGGAAAAATCAGCCCCAGCATTTT. Its protein product is CASSSGQGKNQPQHF.

This clone appeared once. The rearrangement joins TRBV29-1 to TRBJ2-5; D is perhaps TRBD1 (5 bases). The CDR3 sequence is 11 residues long. Germline V gene sequence: CDR1 SQVTM, CDR2 ANQGSEA. Deletions cut 4 bases from V and 9 bases from J, with 12 bases between. Here the CDR3 DNA reads TGCAGCGTTGGGGTTCTAGGGGCCCAGTACTTC. Amino acid sequence: CSVGVLGAQYF.

As to this clone: This sample also contains other DNA sequences that code for the same CDR3. The rearrangement joins TRBV7-9 to TRBJ2-7; D is unclear. The CDR3 has 12 residues. CDR1 and CDR2 (germline): SEHNR, FQNEAQ (reference sequence). V lost 3 bases to trimming and J lost 2 bases, with 5 bases between them. The CDR3 DNA sequence: TGTGCCAGCAGCTTGGAAGCCTACGAGCAGTACTTC. This gives the protein CASSLEAYEQYF.

The chain has TRBV7-6 and TRBJ2-7, with TRBD1 as a possible D gene (5 bases). The ends were cut back, 6 bases at V and 6 bases at J, with 18 bases in the middle. The CDR3 length is 14 residues. Per germline, CDR1 SGHVS and CDR2 FNYEAQ. The DNA for the CDR3 is TGTGCCAGCAGTGGGCAGGGAAAAAGTGGCGAGCAGTACTTC. It encodes CASSGQGKSGEQYF.

The chain employs TRBV5-1 and TRBJ2-7, with D perhaps TRBD1 or TRBD2 (5 bases each). The germline V gene has CDR1 SGHRS and CDR2 YFSETQ. The CDR3 has 15 amino acids. Trimming stripped 4 bases from V and 3 bases from J, with 17 bases between. In nucleotides, the CDR3 is TGCGCCAGCAGCCTAACCGGGACCGACCTCTACGAGCAGTACTTC. It yields the protein CASSLTGTDLYEQYF.